This T cell receptor (beta chain) was found in a study of blood T cell repertoires in COVID-19. Study-level background: From the United States, Italy and Spain came samples of acute and convalescent COVID-19. Sample material is recorded as cDNA or gDNA derived from T cells, B-cell-depleted T cells, or PBMCs.

In the original processing: From reference gene primer amplification, estimates of nucleated cell counts were derived. Measured with immunoSEQ multiplex PCR; TCRdb has only the in-frame clones, and not every one. That table supplies the V and J calls and clone size; D and trimming were determined from the DNA. The table records about 220,000 clones, less than 85% of them present only once. Germline values: CDR1 LNHDA, CDR2 SQIVND (reference sequence). V lost 3 bases and J 6 bases, leaving 15 bases between the germline ends. The CDR3 is 15 amino acids. The clonotype was recovered from a woman in her 70s with acute or convalescent COVID-19. The genes are TRBV19 and TRBJ2-1; possible D gene TRBD2, 5 bases. The sequenced sample was peripheral blood. This CDR3 reads CASSIPSTAGNEQFF. The CDR3 DNA follows: TGTGCCAGTAGTATCCCTAGCACCGCCGGCAATGAGCAGTTCTTC. Looking up the rest from reference TRBV19 and TRBJ2-1 gives the full variable domain: DGGITQSPKYLFRKEGQNVTLSCEQNLNHDAMYWYRQDPGQGLRLIYYSQIVNDFQKGDIAEGYSVSREKKESFPLTVTSAQKNPTAFYLCASSIPSTAGNEQFFGPGTRLTVL.